This TCR beta chain was documented in a study of cytomegalovirus exposure and HLA in healthy donors. Regarding this clone: The antigen is undetermined. This sample also contains other DNA sequences that code for the same CDR3.

With 60 Vbeta and 13 Jbeta primers, the PCR was carried out. Repertoires were generated with immunoSEQ multiplex PCR, while TCRdb's copy carries only in-frame clones and drops some. The sample lists 70,000 to 80,000 clones, approximately 82% occurring once. General study findings and limits: Many donors shared some public TCRs, even though most TCR sequences were rare. A few chains tied to CMV proved CMV antigen-specific in vitro.

Sequences were obtained from PBMCs. The sequence derives from a man aged 18 to 29 in good health and CMV-seronegative.

CDR3 coding DNA: TGTGCCAGCAGCTGGGGACAGTCCTACGAGCAGTACTTC. Protein sequence: CASSWGQSYEQYF. The chain uses TRBV11-1 and TRBJ2-7; 7 bases are shared with TRBD1. Unmatched junction bases numbered 1, after V lost 4 bases and J lost 1 base. This CDR3 contains 13 residues. The germline CDR1 and CDR2 sequences are SGHAT and FQDESV (reference sequence).